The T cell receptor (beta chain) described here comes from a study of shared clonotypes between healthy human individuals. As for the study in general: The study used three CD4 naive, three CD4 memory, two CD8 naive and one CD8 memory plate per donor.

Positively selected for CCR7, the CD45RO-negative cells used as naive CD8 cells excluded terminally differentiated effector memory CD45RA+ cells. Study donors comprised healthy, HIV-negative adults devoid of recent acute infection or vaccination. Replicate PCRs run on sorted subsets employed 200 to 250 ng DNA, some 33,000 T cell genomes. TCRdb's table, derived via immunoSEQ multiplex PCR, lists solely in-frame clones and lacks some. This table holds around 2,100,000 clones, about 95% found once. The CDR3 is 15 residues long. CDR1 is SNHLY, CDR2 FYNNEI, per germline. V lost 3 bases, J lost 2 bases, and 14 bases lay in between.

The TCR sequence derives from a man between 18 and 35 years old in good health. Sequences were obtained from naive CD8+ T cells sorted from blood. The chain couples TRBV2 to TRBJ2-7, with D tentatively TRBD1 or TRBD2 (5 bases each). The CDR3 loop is CASSEWDPRAYEQYF. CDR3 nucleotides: TGTGCCAGCAGTGAGTGGGACCCAAGGGCCTACGAGCAGTACTTC. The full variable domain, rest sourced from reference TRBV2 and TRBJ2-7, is EPEVTQTPSHQVTQMGQEVILRCVPISNHLYFYWYRQILGQKVEFLVSFYNNEISEKSEIFDDQFSVERPDGSNFTLKIRSTKLEDSAMYFCASSEWDPRAYEQYFGPGTRLTVT.